A selection of T cell receptor beta chains follows, all from one sample in a study of blood T cell repertoires in COVID-19. Here immunoSEQ multiplex PCR was the method, and the copy in TCRdb shows in-frame clones only, minus some. The table has approximately 52,000 clones, less than 95% seen once; the top ten hold about 3.4%. Sequencing used peripheral blood. Receptors were obtained from a man aged 50 or older with acute or convalescent COVID-19. CDR3s include the opening cysteine and the closing phenylalanine or tryptophan. A D gene is named only where the DNA matches it firmly. Some rows have no size entry. The others give once, few or many, or a class for an expanded clone.

cdr3_aa cdr3_nt v_call clone_size j_call d_call
CASSPPSAETQYF TGTGCCAGCAGCCCCCCTTCAGCGGAGACCCAGTACTTC TRBV11-2 - TRBJ2-5 -
CASSQLEWDRGGTGELFF TGCGCCAGCAGCCAATTGGAGTGGGACAGGGGTGGCACCGGGGAGCTGTTTTTT TRBV4-1 - TRBJ2-2 TRBD1
CASSLGRVEGWLPEAFF TGTGCCAGCAGCTTGGGCAGGGTAGAAGGATGGCTGCCTGAAGCTTTCTTT TRBV7-9 - TRBJ1-1 -
CASSAQGSANEKLFF TGTGCCAGCAGCGCTCAGGGGTCAGCTAATGAAAAACTGTTTTTT TRBV9 - TRBJ1-4 -
CATSRDDRSNTEAFF TGTGCCACCAGCAGAGACGACAGGAGCAACACTGAAGCTTTCTTT TRBV15 - TRBJ1-1 -
CASSTTRQGTNGYTF TGTGCCAGTAGTACGACGAGACAGGGGACAAATGGCTACACCTTC TRBV19 - TRBJ1-2 TRBD1
CASSLESRAGPQHF TGTGCCAGCAGCTTGGAATCCCGGGCGGGGCCCCAGCATTTT TRBV5-8 - TRBJ1-5 -
CASSLGQGYLNTEAFF TGCGCCAGCAGCTTGGGACAGGGATATTTGAACACTGAAGCTTTCTTT TRBV5-1 few TRBJ1-1 TRBD1
CASTRQGARTEAFF TGTGCCAGCACCCGACAGGGGGCAAGGACTGAAGCTTTCTTT TRBV5-4 - TRBJ1-1 TRBD1
CASSQRTGDGYTF TGTGCCAGCAGCCAAAGGACAGGGGATGGCTACACCTTC TRBV4-2 - TRBJ1-2 TRBD1
CASYDRDSNEQYF TGTGCCAGCTACGACAGGGACAGCAACGAGCAGTACTTC TRBV28 - TRBJ2-7 TRBD1
CASNSDRGETQYF TGTGCCAGTAACTCTGACAGGGGGGAGACCCAGTACTTC TRBV19 - TRBJ2-5 TRBD1
CASSLDSYQETQYF TGTGCCAGCTCACTGGACAGCTACCAAGAGACCCAGTACTTC TRBV18 - TRBJ2-5 -
CASSSGTGRLEAFF TGTGCCAGCAGCTCCGGGACAGGGCGGCTTGAAGCTTTCTTT TRBV2 - TRBJ1-1 TRBD1
CASSRTEANYGYTF TGTGCCAGCAGCCGGACAGAAGCTAACTATGGCTACACCTTC TRBV3-1/TRBV3-2 - TRBJ1-2 -
CASSKTSGGLIHF TGTGCCAGCAGTAAGACTAGCGGGGGGCTGATCCACTTC TRBV25-1 - TRBJ2-5 TRBD2
CATSRDRGGHVSPLHF TGTGCCACCAGCAGAGATCGCGGGGGGCACGTTTCACCCCTCCACTTT TRBV15 - TRBJ1-6 -
CASSSRTGSQGYTF TGTGCCAGCAGCTCCCGGACAGGATCTCAAGGCTACACCTTC TRBV13 - TRBJ1-2 TRBD1
CAISEQDYEQYF TGTGCCATCAGTGAGCAGGACTACGAGCAGTACTTC TRBV10-3 few TRBJ2-7 -
CASSIWGSGSNQPQHF TGTGCCAGTAGTATTTGGGGATCAGGGAGCAATCAGCCCCAGCATTTT TRBV19 few TRBJ1-5 -
CASSSQGQNNSPLHF TGTGCCAGCAGCTCACAGGGACAAAATAATTCACCCCTCCACTTT TRBV7-2 - TRBJ1-6 -
CASSEYEETEAFF TGCGCCAGCAGTGAGTACGAGGAAACTGAAGCTTTCTTT TRBV10-1 few TRBJ1-1 -
CASSILYDRANSPLHF TGTGCCAGTAGTATACTGTATGACAGAGCAAATTCACCCCTCCACTTT TRBV19 - TRBJ1-6 -
CASSLTEGVAFF TGTGCCAGCAGTTTGACAGAAGGGGTTGCTTTCTTT TRBV12-3/TRBV12-4 once TRBJ1-1 -
CASRQDNEQFF TGTGCCAGCAGACAGGACAATGAGCAGTTCTTC TRBV2 - TRBJ2-1 -
CASSQDWTSGDYEQYF TGTGCCAGCAGCCAGGATTGGACTAGCGGGGATTACGAGCAGTACTTC TRBV4-2 - TRBJ2-7 TRBD2
CASSSHPGLAGLSTDTQYF TGTGCCAGCAGCTCCCACCCGGGACTAGCGGGGTTGAGCACAGATACGCAGTATTTT TRBV7-2 - TRBJ2-3 TRBD2